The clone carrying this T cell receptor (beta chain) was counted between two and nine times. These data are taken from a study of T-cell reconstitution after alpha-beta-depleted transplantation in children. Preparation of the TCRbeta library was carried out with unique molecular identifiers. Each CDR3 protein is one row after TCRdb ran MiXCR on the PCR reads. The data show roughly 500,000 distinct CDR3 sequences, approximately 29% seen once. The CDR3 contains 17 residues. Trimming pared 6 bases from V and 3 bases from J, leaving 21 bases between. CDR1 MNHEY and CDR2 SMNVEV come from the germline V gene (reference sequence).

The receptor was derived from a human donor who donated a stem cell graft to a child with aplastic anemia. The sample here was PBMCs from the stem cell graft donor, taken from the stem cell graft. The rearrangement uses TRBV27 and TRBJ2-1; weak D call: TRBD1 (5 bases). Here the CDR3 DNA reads TGTGCCAGCAGCCCCAGCTCCACCTCGGACATCTACAATGAGCAGTTCTTC. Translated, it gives CASSPSSTSDIYNEQFF.